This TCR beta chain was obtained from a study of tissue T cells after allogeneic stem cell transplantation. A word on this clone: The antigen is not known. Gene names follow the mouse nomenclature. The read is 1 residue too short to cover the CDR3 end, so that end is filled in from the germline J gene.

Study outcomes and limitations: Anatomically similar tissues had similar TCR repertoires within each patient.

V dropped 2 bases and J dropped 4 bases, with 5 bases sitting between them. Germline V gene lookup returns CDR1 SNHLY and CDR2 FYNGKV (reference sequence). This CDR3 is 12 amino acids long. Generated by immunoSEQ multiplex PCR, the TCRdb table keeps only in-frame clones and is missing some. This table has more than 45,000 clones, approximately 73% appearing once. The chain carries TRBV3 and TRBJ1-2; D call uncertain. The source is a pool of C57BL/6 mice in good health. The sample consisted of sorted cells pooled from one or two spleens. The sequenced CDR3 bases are TGTGCCAGCAGCTTATCTGGCTCCGACTACACC. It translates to CASSLSGSDYT. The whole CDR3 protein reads CASSLSGSDYTF.